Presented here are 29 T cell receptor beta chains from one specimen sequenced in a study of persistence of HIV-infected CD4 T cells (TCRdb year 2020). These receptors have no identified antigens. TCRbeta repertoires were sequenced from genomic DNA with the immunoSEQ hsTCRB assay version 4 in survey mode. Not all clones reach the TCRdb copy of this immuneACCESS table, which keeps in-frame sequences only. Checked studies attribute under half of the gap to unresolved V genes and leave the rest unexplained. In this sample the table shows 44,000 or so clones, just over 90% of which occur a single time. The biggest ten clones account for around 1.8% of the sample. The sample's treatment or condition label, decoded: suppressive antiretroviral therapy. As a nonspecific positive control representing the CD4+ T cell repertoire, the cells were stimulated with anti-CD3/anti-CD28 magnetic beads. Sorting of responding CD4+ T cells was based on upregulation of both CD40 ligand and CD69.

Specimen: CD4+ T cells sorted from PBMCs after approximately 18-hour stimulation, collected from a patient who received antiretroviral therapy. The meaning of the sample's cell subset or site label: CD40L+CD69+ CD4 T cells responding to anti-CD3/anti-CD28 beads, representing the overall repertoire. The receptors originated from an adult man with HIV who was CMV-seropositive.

The DNA for the CDR3 is TGTGCCAGCAGCTTCGACGGAGCAGCTAGGAACACTGAAGCTTTCTTT. This sequence encodes CASSFDGAARNTEAFF. The chain carries TRBV5-4 and TRBJ1-1, with no clear D. The CDR3 consists of 16 residues. Germline V gene sequence: CDR1 SGHNT, CDR2 YYREEE (reference sequence). V gave up 2 bases and J gave up 1 base, with 15 bases separating them.

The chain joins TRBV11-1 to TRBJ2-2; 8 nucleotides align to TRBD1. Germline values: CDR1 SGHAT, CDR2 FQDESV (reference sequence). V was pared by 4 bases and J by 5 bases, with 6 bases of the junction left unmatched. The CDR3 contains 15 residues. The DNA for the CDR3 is TGTGCCAGCAGCTATGACAGGGGAGGTACCGGGGAGCTGTTTTTT. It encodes CASSYDRGGTGELFF.

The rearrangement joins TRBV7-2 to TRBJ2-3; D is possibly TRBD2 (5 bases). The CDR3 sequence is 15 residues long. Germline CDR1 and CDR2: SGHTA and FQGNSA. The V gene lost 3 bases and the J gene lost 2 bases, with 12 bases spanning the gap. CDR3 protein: CASSFSPGLTDTQYF. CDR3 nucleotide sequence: TGTGCCAGCAGCTTTTCCCCCGGACTCACAGATACGCAGTATTTT.

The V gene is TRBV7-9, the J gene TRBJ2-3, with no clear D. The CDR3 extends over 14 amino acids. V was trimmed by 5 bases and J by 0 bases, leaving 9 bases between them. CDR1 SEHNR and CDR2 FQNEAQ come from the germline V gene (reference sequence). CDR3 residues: CASSTLGSTDTQYF. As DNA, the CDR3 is TGTGCCAGCAGCACCTTGGGTAGCACAGATACGCAGTATTTT.

This chain's CDR3 is CASSLARTSGELFF. The CDR3 nucleotides read TGTGCCAGCAGCTTAGCACGGACGTCCGGGGAGCTGTTTTTT. This chain links TRBV7-2 with TRBJ2-2, with D unclear. V was trimmed by 0 bases and J by 6 bases, leaving 8 bases between them. The CDR3 extends over 14 amino acids. Germline V gives CDR1 SGHTA, CDR2 FQGNSA.

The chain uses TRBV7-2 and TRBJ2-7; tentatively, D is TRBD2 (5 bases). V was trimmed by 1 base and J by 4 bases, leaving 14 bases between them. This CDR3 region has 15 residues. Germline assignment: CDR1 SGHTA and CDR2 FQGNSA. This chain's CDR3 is CASSLGSGKQYEQYF. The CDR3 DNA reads TGTGCCAGCAGCTTAGGGTCGGGGAAGCAATACGAGCAGTACTTC.

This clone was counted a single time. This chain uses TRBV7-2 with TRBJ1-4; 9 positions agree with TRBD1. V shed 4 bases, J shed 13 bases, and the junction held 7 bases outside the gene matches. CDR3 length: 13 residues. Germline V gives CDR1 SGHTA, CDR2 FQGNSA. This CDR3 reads CASSSGQGYGLFF. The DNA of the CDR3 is TGTGCCAGCAGCTCGGGACAGGGTTATGGACTGTTTTTT.

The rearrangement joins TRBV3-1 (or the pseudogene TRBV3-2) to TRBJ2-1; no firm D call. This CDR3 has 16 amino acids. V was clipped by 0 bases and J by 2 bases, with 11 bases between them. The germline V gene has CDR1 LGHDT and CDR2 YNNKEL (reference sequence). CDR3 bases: TGTGCCAGCAGCCAAGATGGTAACTACCCCTACAATGAGCAGTTCTTC. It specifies CASSQDGNYPYNEQFF.

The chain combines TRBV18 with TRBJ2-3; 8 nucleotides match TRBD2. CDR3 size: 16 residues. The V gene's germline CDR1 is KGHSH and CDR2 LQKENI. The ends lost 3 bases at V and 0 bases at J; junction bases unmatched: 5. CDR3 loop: CASSPPRGGSTDTQYF. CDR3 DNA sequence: TGTGCCAGCTCACCCCCCCGGGGGGGGAGCACAGATACGCAGTATTTT.

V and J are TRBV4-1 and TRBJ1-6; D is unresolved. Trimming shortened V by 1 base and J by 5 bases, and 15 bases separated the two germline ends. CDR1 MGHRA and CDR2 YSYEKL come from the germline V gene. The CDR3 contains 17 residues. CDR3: CASSQVNGGADNSPLHF. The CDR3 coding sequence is TGCGCCAGCAGCCAAGTGAACGGTGGAGCCGATAATTCACCCCTCCACTTT.

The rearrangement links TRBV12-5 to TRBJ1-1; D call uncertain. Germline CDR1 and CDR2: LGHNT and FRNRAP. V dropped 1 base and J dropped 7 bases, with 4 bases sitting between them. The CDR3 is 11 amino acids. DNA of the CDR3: TGTGCTAGTGGTTTGGGGTTTGAAGCTTTCTTT. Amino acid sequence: CASGLGFEAFF.

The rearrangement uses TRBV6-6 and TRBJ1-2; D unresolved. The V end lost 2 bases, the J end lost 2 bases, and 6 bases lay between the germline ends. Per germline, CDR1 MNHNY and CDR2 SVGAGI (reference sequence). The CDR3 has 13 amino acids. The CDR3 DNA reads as TGTGCCAGCAGTTACAGCGAGAACTATGGCTACACCTTC. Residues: CASSYSENYGYTF.

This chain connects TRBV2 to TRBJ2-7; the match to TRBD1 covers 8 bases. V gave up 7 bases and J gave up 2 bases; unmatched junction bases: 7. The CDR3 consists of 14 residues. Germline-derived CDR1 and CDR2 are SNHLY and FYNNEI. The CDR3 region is CASIRETGAYEQYF. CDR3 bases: TGTGCCAGCATTAGAGAGACAGGGGCCTACGAGCAGTACTTC. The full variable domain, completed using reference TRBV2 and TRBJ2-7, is EPEVTQTPSHQVTQMGQEVILRCVPISNHLYFYWYRQILGQKVEFLVSFYNNEISEKSEIFDDQFSVERPDGSNFTLKIRSTKLEDSAMYFCASIRETGAYEQYFGPGTRLTVT.

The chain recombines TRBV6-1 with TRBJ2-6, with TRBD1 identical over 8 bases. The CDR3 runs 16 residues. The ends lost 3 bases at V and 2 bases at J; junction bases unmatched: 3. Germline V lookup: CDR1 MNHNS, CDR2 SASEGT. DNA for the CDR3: TGTGCCAGCAGTGAGGCAGGGGGCGCTGGGGCCAACGTCCTGACTTTC. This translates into CASSEAGGAGANVLTF.

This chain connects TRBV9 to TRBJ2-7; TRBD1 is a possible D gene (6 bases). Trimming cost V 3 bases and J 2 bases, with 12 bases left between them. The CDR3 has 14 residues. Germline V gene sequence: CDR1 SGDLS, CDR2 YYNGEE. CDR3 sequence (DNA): TGTGCCAGCAGCGCCGACAGGTATACCTACGAGCAGTACTTC. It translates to CASSADRYTYEQYF.

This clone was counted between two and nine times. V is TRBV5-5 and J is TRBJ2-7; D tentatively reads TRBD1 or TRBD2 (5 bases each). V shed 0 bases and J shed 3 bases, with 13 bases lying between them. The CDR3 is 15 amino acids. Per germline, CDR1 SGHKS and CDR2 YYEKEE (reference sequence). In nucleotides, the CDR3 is TGTGCCAGCAGCTTGGATGGGACCGCGTACTACGAGCAGTACTTC. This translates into CASSLDGTAYYEQYF.

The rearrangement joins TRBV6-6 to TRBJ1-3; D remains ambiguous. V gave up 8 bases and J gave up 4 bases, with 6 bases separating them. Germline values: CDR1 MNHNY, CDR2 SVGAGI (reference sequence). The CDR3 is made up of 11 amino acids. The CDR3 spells CASSDGNTIYF. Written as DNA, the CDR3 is TGTGCCAGCTCGGACGGAAACACCATATATTTT.

CDR3 sequence: CASSATGVTTGGYTF. The CDR3 nucleotides are TGCGCCAGCAGCGCGACAGGGGTCACAACGGGTGGCTACACCTTC. The chain links TRBV5-1 to TRBJ1-2; 8 bases agree with TRBD1. Germline V gene sequence: CDR1 SGHRS, CDR2 YFSETQ. Losses at the gene ends were 4 bases for V and 7 bases for J; bases not matched to a gene: 12. The CDR3 loop spans 15 amino acids. Drawing the rest from reference TRBV5-1 and TRBJ1-2, the complete variable domain is KAGVTQTPRYLIKTRGQQVTLSCSPISGHRSVSWYQQTPGQGLQFLFEYFSETQRNKGNFPGRFSGRQFSNSRSEMNVSTLELGDSALYLCASSATGVTTGGYTFGSGTRLTVV.

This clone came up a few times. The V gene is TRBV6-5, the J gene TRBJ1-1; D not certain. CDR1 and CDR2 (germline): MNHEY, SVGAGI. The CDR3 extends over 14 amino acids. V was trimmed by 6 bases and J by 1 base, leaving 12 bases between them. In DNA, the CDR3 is TGTGCCAGCAGCATCGGACCGAGGAACACTGAAGCTTTCTTT. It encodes CASSIGPRNTEAFF.

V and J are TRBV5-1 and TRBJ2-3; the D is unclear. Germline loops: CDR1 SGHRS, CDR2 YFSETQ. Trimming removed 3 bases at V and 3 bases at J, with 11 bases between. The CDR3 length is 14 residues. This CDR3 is CASSSRSVTDTQYF. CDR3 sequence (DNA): TGCGCCAGCAGCTCCAGATCGGTGACAGATACGCAGTATTTT.

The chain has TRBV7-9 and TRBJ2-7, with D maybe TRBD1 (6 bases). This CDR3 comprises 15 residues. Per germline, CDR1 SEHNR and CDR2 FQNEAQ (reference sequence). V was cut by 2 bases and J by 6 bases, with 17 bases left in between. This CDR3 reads CASSLTGSGTVEQYF. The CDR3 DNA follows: TGTGCCAGCAGCTTAACAGGGTCCGGAACAGTCGAGCAGTACTTC.

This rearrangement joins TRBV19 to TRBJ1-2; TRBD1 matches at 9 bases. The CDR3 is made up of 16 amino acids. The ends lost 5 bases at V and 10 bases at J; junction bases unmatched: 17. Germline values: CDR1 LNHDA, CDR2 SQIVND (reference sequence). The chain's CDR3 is CASSVPQGASSVNYTF. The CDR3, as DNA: TGTGCCAGTAGTGTCCCACAGGGGGCTTCGTCAGTGAACTACACCTTC.

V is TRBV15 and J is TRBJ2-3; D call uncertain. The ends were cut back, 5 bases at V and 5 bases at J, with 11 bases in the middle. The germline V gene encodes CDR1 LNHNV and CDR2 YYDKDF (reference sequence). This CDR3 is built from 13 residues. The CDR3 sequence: CATSPPAGDTQYF. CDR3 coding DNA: TGTGCCACCAGCCCACCAGCAGGAGATACGCAGTATTTT.

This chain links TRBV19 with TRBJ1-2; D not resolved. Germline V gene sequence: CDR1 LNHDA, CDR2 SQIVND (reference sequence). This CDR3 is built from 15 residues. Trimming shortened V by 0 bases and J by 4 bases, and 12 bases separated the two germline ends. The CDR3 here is CASSIDRQELYGYTF. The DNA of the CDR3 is TGTGCCAGTAGTATAGATCGGCAGGAACTCTATGGCTACACCTTC.

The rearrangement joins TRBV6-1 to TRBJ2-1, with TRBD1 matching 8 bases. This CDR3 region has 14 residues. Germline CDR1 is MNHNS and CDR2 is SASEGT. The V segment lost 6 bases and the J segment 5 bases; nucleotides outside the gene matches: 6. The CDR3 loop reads CASRDRARNNEQFF. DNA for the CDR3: TGTGCCAGCAGGGACAGGGCGCGGAACAATGAGCAGTTCTTC.

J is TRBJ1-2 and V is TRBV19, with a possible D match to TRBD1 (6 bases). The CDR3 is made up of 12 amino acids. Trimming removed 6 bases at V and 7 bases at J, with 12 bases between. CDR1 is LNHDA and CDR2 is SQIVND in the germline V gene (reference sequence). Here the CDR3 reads CASSTGWGGYTF. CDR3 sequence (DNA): TGTGCCAGTAGCACAGGGTGGGGTGGCTACACCTTC.

CDR3 DNA: TGCGCCAGCAGCCACGCCATTGGACAGACTAATGAAAAACTGTTTTTT. As protein: CASSHAIGQTNEKLFF. V and J are TRBV5-1 and TRBJ1-4, with D perhaps TRBD1 (6 bases). V lost 4 bases and J lost 2, with 15 bases in between. The germline V gene encodes CDR1 SGHRS and CDR2 YFSETQ. The CDR3 covers 16 residues.

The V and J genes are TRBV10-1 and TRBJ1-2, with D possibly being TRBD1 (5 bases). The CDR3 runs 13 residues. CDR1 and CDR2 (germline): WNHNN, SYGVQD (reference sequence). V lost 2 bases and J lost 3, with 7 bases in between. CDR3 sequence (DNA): TGCGCCAGCAGTGAGGACAGCTACTATGGCTACACCTTC. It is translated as CASSEDSYYGYTF.

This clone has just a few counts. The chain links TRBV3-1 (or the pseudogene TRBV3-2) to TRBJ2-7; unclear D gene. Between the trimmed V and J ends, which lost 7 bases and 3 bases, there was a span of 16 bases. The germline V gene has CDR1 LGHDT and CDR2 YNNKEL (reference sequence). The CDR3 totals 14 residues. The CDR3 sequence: CASTKRSTHYEQYF. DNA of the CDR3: TGTGCCAGCACCAAACGGTCCACCCACTACGAGCAGTACTTC.